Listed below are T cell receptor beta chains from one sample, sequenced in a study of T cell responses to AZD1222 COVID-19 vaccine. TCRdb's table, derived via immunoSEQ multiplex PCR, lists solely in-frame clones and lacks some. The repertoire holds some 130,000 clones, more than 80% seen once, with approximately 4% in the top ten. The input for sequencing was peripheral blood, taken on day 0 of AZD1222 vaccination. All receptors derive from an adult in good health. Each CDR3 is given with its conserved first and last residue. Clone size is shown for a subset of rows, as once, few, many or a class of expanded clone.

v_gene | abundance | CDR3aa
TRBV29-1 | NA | CSGKTSGGNTGELFF
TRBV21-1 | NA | CASSKIRGAGTTDTQYF
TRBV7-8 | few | CASSPRRVSNTEAFF
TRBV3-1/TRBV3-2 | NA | CASSQGAGGATEAFF
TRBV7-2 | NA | CASKSGERNSPLHF
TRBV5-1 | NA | CASSPDAGVNTEAFF
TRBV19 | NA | CASSYGPPNYGYTF
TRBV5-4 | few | CASSSRDRFSGNTIYF
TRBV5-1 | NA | CATKIGETQYF
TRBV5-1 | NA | CASSLVRDRVGYDTQYF
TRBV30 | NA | CAWSVELAGLGGGTDTQYF
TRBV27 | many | CASSLVFGETQYF
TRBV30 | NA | CAWSVTGPPLHF
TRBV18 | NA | CASSGRNRVNEKLFF
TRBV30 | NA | CAWSPMRAAFEKLFF
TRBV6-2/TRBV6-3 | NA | CASSLERGHQETQYF
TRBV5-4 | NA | CASSSKAGGSSYEQYF
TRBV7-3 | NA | CASSLGQGGTYEQYF
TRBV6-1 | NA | CASSELQVNQPQHF
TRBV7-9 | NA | CASSSTVGPGGNSPLHF
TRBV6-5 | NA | CASSYRQAPHYGYTF
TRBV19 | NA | CASGEDRGPDVAPLHF
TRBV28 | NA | CASSSTPGAPYGYTF
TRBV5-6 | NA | CASSLTGGLDTQYF
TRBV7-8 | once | CASSLRQVPTYEQYF
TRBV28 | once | CAVHRSYGYTF
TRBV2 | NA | CASSERARGYYGYTF
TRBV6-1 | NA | CASSEASRTGYTF
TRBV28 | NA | CASSGRGLNTGELFF
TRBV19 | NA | CASSIDGWTEAFF
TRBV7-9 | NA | CASSNRGANTGELFF
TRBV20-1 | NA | CSASLQRGGTGELFF
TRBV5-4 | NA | CASSGGKVLDSPLHF
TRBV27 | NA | CASSSRDRGTGELFF
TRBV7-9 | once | CASSAWREGTQYF
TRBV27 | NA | CASSSSMGEANQPQHF
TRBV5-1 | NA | CASSLGAGAATEAFF
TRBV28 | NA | CASSYRGLPRGYEQYF
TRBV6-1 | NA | CASSEGSYSNQPQHF
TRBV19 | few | CASSTDLQETQYF
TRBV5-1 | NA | CASSPIAGGLETQYF
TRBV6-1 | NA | CASMEDYTEAFF
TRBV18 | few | CASSPLHKYQETQYF
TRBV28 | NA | CASSFFGDYGYTF
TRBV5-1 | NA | CASSLVGQASNYGYTF